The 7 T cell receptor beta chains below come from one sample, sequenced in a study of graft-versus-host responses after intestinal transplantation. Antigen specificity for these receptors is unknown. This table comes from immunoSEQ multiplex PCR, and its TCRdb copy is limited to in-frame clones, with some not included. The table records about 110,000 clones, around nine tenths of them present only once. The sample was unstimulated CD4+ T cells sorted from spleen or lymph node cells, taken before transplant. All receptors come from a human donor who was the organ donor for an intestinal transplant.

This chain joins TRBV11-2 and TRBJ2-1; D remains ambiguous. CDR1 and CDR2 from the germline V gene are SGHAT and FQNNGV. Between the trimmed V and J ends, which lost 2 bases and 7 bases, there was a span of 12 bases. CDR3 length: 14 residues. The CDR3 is CASSLSGSVNEQFF. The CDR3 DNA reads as TGTGCCAGCAGCTTATCTGGTTCTGTAAATGAGCAGTTCTTC.

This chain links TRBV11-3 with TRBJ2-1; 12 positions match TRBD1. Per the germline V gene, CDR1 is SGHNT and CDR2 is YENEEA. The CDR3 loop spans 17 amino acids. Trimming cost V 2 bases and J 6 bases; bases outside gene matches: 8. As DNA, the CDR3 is TGTGCCAGCAGCTTAACTCTCGGGACAGGGGGCATCAATGAGCAGTTCTTC. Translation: CASSLTLGTGGINEQFF.

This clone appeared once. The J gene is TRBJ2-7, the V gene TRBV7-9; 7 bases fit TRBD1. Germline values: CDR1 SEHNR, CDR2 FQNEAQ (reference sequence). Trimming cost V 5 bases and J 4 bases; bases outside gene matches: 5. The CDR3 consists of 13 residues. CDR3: CASSLTTGYEQYF. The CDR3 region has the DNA TGTGCCAGCAGCCTTACGACAGGGTACGAGCAGTACTTC.

Here the CDR3 reads CASSPPSGRAGETQYF. The CDR3 DNA is TGTGCCAGCAGCCCTCCTAGCGGGAGGGCCGGAGAGACCCAGTACTTC. The chain employs TRBV11-2 and TRBJ2-5; TRBD2 matches at 12 bases. In germline, CDR1 is SGHAT, CDR2 FQNNGV. CDR3 size: 16 residues. Trimming removed 5 bases from V and 4 bases from J; junction bases left unmatched: 8.

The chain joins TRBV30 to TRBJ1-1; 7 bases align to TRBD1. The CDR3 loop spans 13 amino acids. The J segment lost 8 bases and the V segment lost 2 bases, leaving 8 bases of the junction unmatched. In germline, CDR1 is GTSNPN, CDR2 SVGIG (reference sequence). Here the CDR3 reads CAWSKRQGTEAFF. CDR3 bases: TGTGCCTGGAGTAAGAGACAGGGTACCGAAGCTTTCTTT.

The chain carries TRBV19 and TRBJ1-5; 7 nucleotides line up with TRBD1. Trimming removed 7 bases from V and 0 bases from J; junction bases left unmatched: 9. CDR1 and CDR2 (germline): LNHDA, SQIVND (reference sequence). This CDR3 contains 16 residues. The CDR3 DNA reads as TGTGCCAGTACTCCCAGGGGGGTCTATAGCAATCAGCCCCAGCATTTT. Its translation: CASTPRGVYSNQPQHF. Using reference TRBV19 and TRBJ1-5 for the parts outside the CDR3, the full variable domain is DGGITQSPKYLFRKEGQNVTLSCEQNLNHDAMYWYRQDPGQGLRLIYYSQIVNDFQKGDIAEGYSVSREKKESFPLTVTSAQKNPTAFYLCASTPRGVYSNQPQHFGDGTRLSIL.

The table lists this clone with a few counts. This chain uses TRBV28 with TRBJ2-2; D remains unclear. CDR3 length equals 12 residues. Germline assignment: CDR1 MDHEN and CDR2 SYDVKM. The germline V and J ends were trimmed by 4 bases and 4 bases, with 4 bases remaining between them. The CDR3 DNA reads TGTGCCAGCAGTTCGGCCACCGGGGAGCTGTTTTTT. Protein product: CASSSATGELFF.